Following are 21 T cell receptor beta chains from one sample sequenced in a study of blood T cell repertoires in COVID-19. Measured with immunoSEQ multiplex PCR; TCRdb has only the in-frame clones, and not every one. The data contain 95,000 to 120,000 clones, 85% of them seen just once; the ten biggest clones take up less than 3.5%. Sequences were obtained from peripheral blood. These receptors all stem from a man aged 40-49 years with acute or convalescent COVID-19.

The table lists this clone with a few counts. This rearrangement joins TRBV5-1 to TRBJ2-7, with 7 bases aligning to TRBD2. Germline V gene lookup returns CDR1 SGHRS and CDR2 YFSETQ. The V and J ends lost 2 bases and 5 bases, in that order; junction bases with no gene match: 4. This CDR3 has 13 amino acids. DNA for the CDR3: TGCGCCAGCAGCTTCGGGGGGATCGACGAGCAGTACTTC. Translation gives CASSFGGIDEQYF.

V usage is TRBV2 and J usage is TRBJ2-1; 9 bases are shared with TRBD1. This CDR3 region has 13 residues. The germline V gene has CDR1 SNHLY and CDR2 FYNNEI. V was pared by 8 bases and J by 7 bases, with 6 bases of the junction left unmatched. The CDR3 nucleotides read TGTGCCAGCGCCGGGACAGGGTGGAATGAGCAGTTCTTC. This codes for CASAGTGWNEQFF.

The chain is built from TRBV5-8 and TRBJ1-3; 9 bases align to TRBD1. V was pared by 9 bases and J by 0 bases, with 10 bases of the junction left unmatched. CDR3 length equals 16 residues. Germline CDR1 is SGHTS and CDR2 is YDEGEE. CDR3 bases: TGTGCCACCAATGACAGGGGGTCTTTCTCTGGAAACACCATATATTTT. Translation gives CATNDRGSFSGNTIYF.

The chain recombines TRBV5-1 with TRBJ1-2; D gene ambiguous. CDR3 length: 14 amino acids. With 0 bases removed from V and 4 bases from J, the gap between germline ends came to 10 bases. Germline V CDR1 and CDR2: SGHRS, YFSETQ. The CDR3 loop is CASSLDPGFYGYTF. For the CDR3, the DNA is TGCGCCAGCAGCTTGGATCCGGGATTCTATGGCTACACCTTC.

The rearrangement uses TRBV2 and TRBJ2-2; TRBD1 matches 10 bases. The CDR3 has 15 residues. Per germline, CDR1 SNHLY and CDR2 FYNNEI. V trimming: 4 bases; J trimming: 6 bases; junction bases outside the gene matches: 5. The CDR3 reads CASSGTGGRSGELFF. CDR3 coding DNA: TGTGCCAGCAGTGGGACAGGGGGGCGGTCCGGGGAGCTGTTTTTT. The complete variable domain, with remaining parts taken from reference TRBV2 and TRBJ2-2, reads EPEVTQTPSHQVTQMGQEVILRCVPISNHLYFYWYRQILGQKVEFLVSFYNNEISEKSEIFDDQFSVERPDGSNFTLKIRSTKLEDSAMYFCASSGTGGRSGELFFGEGSRLTVL.

The chain employs TRBV5-4 and TRBJ1-1, with 7 positions matching TRBD1. Trimming removed 0 bases from V and 8 bases from J; junction bases left unmatched: 4. The CDR3 sequence is 13 residues long. Germline V gives CDR1 SGHNT, CDR2 YYREEE (reference sequence). CDR3 protein: CASSLVGDSEAFF. As DNA, the CDR3 is TGTGCCAGCAGCTTGGTAGGGGACAGCGAAGCTTTCTTT.

This clone came up once. The rearrangement joins TRBV5-1 to TRBJ2-7; TRBD2 matches 7 bases. CDR3 length: 16 amino acids. Germline V gives CDR1 SGHRS, CDR2 YFSETQ. V shed 4 bases and J 2 bases; nucleotides not matched to a gene: 12. CDR3 DNA: TGCGCCAGCAGCGGGTCACCAGCGGGGATGGCCTACGAGCAGTACTTC. It translates to CASSGSPAGMAYEQYF.

The chain has TRBV5-6 and TRBJ1-1; D might be TRBD1 (6 bases). CDR3 size: 13 residues. The germline V gene encodes CDR1 SGHDT and CDR2 YYEEEE. V lost 0 bases to trimming and J lost 5 bases, with 8 bases between them. For the CDR3, the DNA is TGTGCCAGCAGCTTGGCAGGGGAAACTGAAGCTTTCTTT. Translated: CASSLAGETEAFF.

V and J are TRBV30 and TRBJ1-2, with D unresolved. V was shortened by 0 bases and J by 4 bases, with 12 bases between the two germline ends. CDR3 length equals 14 residues. The germline CDR1 and CDR2 sequences are GTSNPN and SVGIG (reference sequence). The chain's CDR3 is CAWSVLSGGYGYTF. In DNA, the CDR3 is TGTGCCTGGAGTGTACTTTCGGGTGGCTATGGCTACACCTTC.

V and J are TRBV10-3 and TRBJ1-2, with D unclear. Germline V gene data show CDR1 as ENHRY and CDR2 as SYGVKD. V was shortened by 0 bases and J by 7 bases, with 6 bases between the two germline ends. The CDR3 length is 12 residues. In DNA form, the CDR3 reads TGTGCCATCAGTGAGTCCTTCGGTGGCTACACCTTC. This codes for CAISESFGGYTF.

CDR3: CASSPRVVSYEQYF. CDR3 nucleotides: TGTGCCAGCAGCCCTCGAGTGGTGTCCTACGAGCAGTACTTC. V is TRBV7-2 and J is TRBJ2-7; no clear D gene. Germline loops: CDR1 SGHTA, CDR2 FQGNSA. The CDR3 is 14 amino acids. With 5 bases removed from V and 1 base from J, the gap between germline ends came to 12 bases.

The V and J genes are TRBV27 and TRBJ1-6, with D perhaps TRBD1 (5 bases). The CDR3 spans 13 residues. CDR1 MNHEY and CDR2 SMNVEV come from the germline V gene (reference sequence). Deletions cut 4 bases from V and 7 bases from J, with 8 bases between. The CDR3 DNA reads as TGTGCCAGCAGTTATTCAGGGAATTCACCCCTCCACTTT. Protein sequence: CASSYSGNSPLHF.

The rearrangement uses TRBV10-1 and TRBJ2-1; tentative D call: TRBD2 (5 bases). The CDR3 has 14 residues. V was pared by 3 bases and J by 6 bases, with 12 bases between. Germline lookup yields CDR1 WNHNN and CDR2 SYGVQD (reference sequence). The CDR3 sequence: CASSEARARNEQFF. CDR3 coding DNA: TGCGCCAGCAGTGAAGCGAGGGCCCGCAATGAGCAGTTCTTC.

The rearrangement links TRBV4-2 to TRBJ1-2; a possible D gene is TRBD1 (6 bases). The CDR3 is 15 amino acids. Trimming stripped 0 bases from V and 3 bases from J, with 11 bases between. The V gene's germline CDR1 is LGHNA and CDR2 YNFKEQ. The CDR3 sequence: CASSQEARGDYGYTF. Written as DNA, the CDR3 is TGTGCCAGCAGCCAAGAGGCCAGGGGAGACTATGGCTACACCTTC.

The chain has TRBV10-1 and TRBJ1-2, with a possible D match to TRBD1 (5 bases). V lost 3 bases and J lost 6, with 8 bases in between. The germline V gene has CDR1 WNHNN and CDR2 SYGVQD (reference sequence). This CDR3 contains 12 residues. The CDR3 sequence is CASSDSGDGYTF. CDR3 in DNA: TGCGCCAGCAGTGATTCGGGGGATGGCTACACCTTC.

The chain carries TRBV30 and TRBJ2-7; 8 bases align to TRBD1. V was clipped by 4 bases and J by 3 bases; unmatched bases: 8. Germline V gene lookup returns CDR1 GTSNPN and CDR2 SVGIG (reference sequence). The CDR3 length is 14 residues. CDR3 DNA sequence: TGTGCCTGGACTCCGGACAGGGTCGGCTACGAGCAGTACTTC. It is translated as CAWTPDRVGYEQYF.

The rearrangement joins TRBV13 to TRBJ1-2; no firm D call. Germline V lookup: CDR1 PRHDT, CDR2 FYEKMQ (reference sequence). CDR3 length: 16 amino acids. Between the trimmed V and J ends, which lost 2 bases and 0 bases, there was a span of 13 bases. The CDR3 loop is CASSLRTETANYGYTF. The CDR3 nucleotides are TGTGCCAGCAGCTTACGAACAGAAACAGCTAACTATGGCTACACCTTC.

V and J are TRBV7-2 and TRBJ2-6; the match to TRBD2 covers 12 bases. V lost 2 bases to trimming and J lost 4 bases; unmatched junction nucleotides: 6. The CDR3 consists of 18 residues. The V gene's germline CDR1 is SGHTA and CDR2 FQGNSA. The CDR3 spells CASSLFGLAGTGANVLTF. The CDR3 region has the DNA TGTGCCAGCAGCTTATTTGGACTAGCGGGGACCGGGGCCAACGTCCTGACTTTC. The entire variable domain, with the rest obtained from reference TRBV7-2 and TRBJ2-6, is as follows: GAGVSQSPSNKVTEKGKDVELRCDPISGHTALYWYRQSLGQGLEFLIYFQGNSAPDKSGLPSDRFSAERTGGSVSTLTIQRTQQEDSAVYLCASSLFGLAGTGANVLTFGAGSRLTVL.

The chain couples TRBV7-9 to TRBJ2-7, with 7 bases lining up with TRBD1. Germline-derived CDR1 and CDR2 are SEHNR and FQNEAQ (reference sequence). The junction had 4 bases not matched to a gene; V was cut back by 5 bases and J by 0 bases. The CDR3 is 14 residues long. CDR3 in DNA: TGTGCCAGCAGCGGGGGACAGTACTCCTACGAGCAGTACTTC. This translates into CASSGGQYSYEQYF.

This chain connects TRBV29-1 to TRBJ2-1, with 11 positions matching TRBD2. The CDR3 has 16 residues. Germline V gives CDR1 SQVTM, CDR2 ANQGSEA. V shed 0 bases, J shed 4 bases, and the junction held 5 bases outside the gene matches. For the CDR3, the DNA is TGCAGCGTTGAAGATTATAGCGGGGGGGCATACAATGAGCAGTTCTTC. Amino acid sequence: CSVEDYSGGAYNEQFF.

This CDR3 is CASNLGTGGPAEAFF. The DNA for the CDR3 is TGTGCCAGCAACCTGGGGACAGGGGGTCCCGCTGAAGCTTTCTTT. The chain couples TRBV5-5 to TRBJ1-1; 11 bases are a match to TRBD1. With V trimmed by 6 bases and J by 6 bases, 10 bases remained unmatched. CDR3 length equals 15 residues. The germline V gene has CDR1 SGHKS and CDR2 YYEKEE (reference sequence).